Listed below are T cell receptor beta chains from one sample, sequenced in a study of metastatic and nonmetastatic thyroid tumors. TCRdb re-called the PCR reads via MiXCR. Of approximately 70,000 clones in the sample, 4% to 4.5% were seen once. What was sequenced was blood. These receptors came from a female donor with papillary thyroid cancer or a benign thyroid nodule (not recorded which). Some clones in this sample may be carry-over from other donors' samples. CDR3s include the opening cysteine and the closing phenylalanine or tryptophan. Fields, in order: CDR3 DNA, CDR3 protein, clone size, J gene, V gene, D gene. D genes are given only for firm matches. The size of a clone is reported for some rows only, either as once, few or many, or as a class for expanded clones.

TGCAGTGCTATAGGGACTAGCGGGAGCGATGAGCAGTTCTTC CSAIGTSGSDEQFF . TRBJ2-1 TRBV20-1 TRBD2
TGTGCCAGCAGTTCCGGGACATGGGCCTACAATGAGCAGTTCTTC CASSSGTWAYNEQFF few TRBJ2-1 TRBV6-9 .
TGTGCCAGCAGCCTAATCACCCACCCTTCGGGAATACCGAGCTATGGCTACACCTTC CASSLITHPSGIPSYGYTF . TRBJ1-2 TRBV11-2 .
TGTGCCAGCAGTTCGACAGGGGGATCAGGCAAAAACATTCAGTACTTC CASSSTGGSGKNIQYF many TRBJ2-4 TRBV12-3/TRBV12-4 TRBD1
TGTGCCAGCAGCCACAATGTCATGAATGAGCAGTTCTTC CASSHNVMNEQFF many TRBJ2-1 TRBV11-3 .
TGTGCCAGCAGCCAAAGGACCGGGACAGGGGGCGCTTATGGCAATCAGCCCCAGCATTTT CASSQRTGTGGAYGNQPQHF many TRBJ1-5 TRBV6-1 TRBD1
TGCAGCGTTGGGGGACAGGGGTGGGAGCAGTACTTC CSVGGQGWEQYF . TRBJ2-7 TRBV29-1 TRBD1
TGTGCCAGTAGTGGGCCGGGACAGGGGGGCCAGCCCCAGCATTTT CASSGPGQGGQPQHF many TRBJ1-5 TRBV19 TRBD1
TGTGCCAGCAGTAGTACTATCTTCCCCGAGCAGTACTTC CASSSTIFPEQYF few TRBJ2-7 TRBV6-1 .
TGCAGTGCTAGGACAGGGGCATTTCTCTATGGCTACACCTTC CSARTGAFLYGYTF . TRBJ1-2 TRBV20-1 TRBD1
TGCGCCAGCAGCTTCGGGGACAGGGGGGAGACCCAGTACTTC CASSFGDRGETQYF many TRBJ2-5 TRBV5-1 TRBD1
TGTGCCAGCAGTTTTAGGGCTAGCGGATACGAGCAGTATTTC CASSFRASGYEQYF few TRBJ2-7 TRBV28 TRBD2
TGTGCCAGCAGCGTGGGGCTTAGCTCCTACAATGAGCAGTTCTTC CASSVGLSSYNEQFF many TRBJ2-1 TRBV7-8 .
TGTGCCAGCACAACAGGGCGAGGGGCCAACGTCCTGACTTTC CASTTGRGANVLTF few TRBJ2-6 TRBV27 .
TGCAGTGCTCCCCAGACAGGGATTCGTGGCTACACCTTC CSAPQTGIRGYTF medium-sized TRBJ1-2 TRBV20-1 TRBD1
TGCAGTGCTAGGGCCGGGGCCGGCAATCAGCCCCAGCATTTT CSARAGAGNQPQHF few TRBJ1-5 TRBV20-1 .
TGTGCCAGCACCTATTACTACCGGGACATGTTCTCTGGGGCCAACGTCCTGACTTTC CASTYYYRDMFSGANVLTF many TRBJ2-6 TRBV6-1 .
TGTGCCAGCAGCCAAGTGGAAAGGGGAATTGAAGCTTTCTTT CASSQVERGIEAFF . TRBJ1-1 TRBV4-2 .
TGCGCCAGCAGCCAAGATGGATGGACAGGGGGCATCTATGGCTACACCTTC CASSQDGWTGGIYGYTF . TRBJ1-2 TRBV4-1 TRBD1
TGTGCCACCAGTGCCCTTGGAGCGGGAGACACAGATACGCAGTATTTT CATSALGAGDTDTQYF . TRBJ2-3 TRBV24-1 TRBD2
TGTGCCAGCAGCTCGACAGGGGGCTACGAGCAGTACTTC CASSSTGGYEQYF many TRBJ2-7 TRBV7-3 TRBD1
TGTGCCAGCAGCTTAGGGACTAGCGGAAGCACAGATACGCAGTATTTT CASSLGTSGSTDTQYF many TRBJ2-3 TRBV7-9 TRBD2
TGTGCCAGCAGCTTATTGGGGACAACAGGAAACACCATATATTTT CASSLLGTTGNTIYF many TRBJ1-3 TRBV7-9 .
TGCAGCGTTGGCTGGGGGAGACGGAACATTCAGTACTTC CSVGWGRRNIQYF . TRBJ2-4 TRBV29-1 .
TGTGCCACCAGTGACAGGGCGTGGGGCTACACCTTC CATSDRAWGYTF many TRBJ1-2 TRBV24-1 .
TGTGCCAGCAGCCAAAACGATTGGGACAGCTCTAATGAAAAACTGTTTTTT CASSQNDWDSSNEKLFF many TRBJ1-4 TRBV3-1 TRBD1
TGTGCCACCTTAAGGGCATCCACTGAAGCTTTCTTT CATLRASTEAFF . TRBJ1-1 TRBV2 .